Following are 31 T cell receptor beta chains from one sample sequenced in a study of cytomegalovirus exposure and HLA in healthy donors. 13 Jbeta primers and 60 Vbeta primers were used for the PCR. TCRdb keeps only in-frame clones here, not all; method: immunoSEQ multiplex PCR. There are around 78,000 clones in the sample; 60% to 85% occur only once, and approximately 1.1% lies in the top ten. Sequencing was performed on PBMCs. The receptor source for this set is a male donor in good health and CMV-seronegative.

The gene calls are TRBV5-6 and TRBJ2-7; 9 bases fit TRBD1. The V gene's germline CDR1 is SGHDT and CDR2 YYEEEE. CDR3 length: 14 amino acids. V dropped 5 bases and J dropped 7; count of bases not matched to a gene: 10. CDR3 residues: CASRKLQGAGEQYF. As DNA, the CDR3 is TGTGCCAGCAGAAAGCTACAGGGGGCAGGGGAGCAGTACTTC.

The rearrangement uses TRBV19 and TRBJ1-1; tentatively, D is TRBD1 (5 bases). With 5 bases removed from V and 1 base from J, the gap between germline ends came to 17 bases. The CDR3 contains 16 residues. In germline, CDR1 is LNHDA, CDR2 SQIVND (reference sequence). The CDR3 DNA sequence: TGTGCCAGTAGTTGGGGGTCACGGGGGAAGAACACTGAAGCTTTCTTT. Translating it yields CASSWGSRGKNTEAFF.

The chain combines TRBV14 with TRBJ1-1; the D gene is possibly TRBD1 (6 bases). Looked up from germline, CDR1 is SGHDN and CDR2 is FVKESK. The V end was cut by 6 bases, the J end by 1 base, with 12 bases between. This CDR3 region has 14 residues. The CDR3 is CASRKTGTNTEAFF. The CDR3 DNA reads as TGTGCCAGCAGGAAAACAGGGACGAACACTGAAGCTTTCTTT.

CDR3 coding DNA: TGTGCCTGGAGTGTTGGACAGGGGTTATACAATGAGCAGTTCTTC. It specifies CAWSVGQGLYNEQFF. The chain joins TRBV30 to TRBJ2-1; the match to TRBD1 covers 9 bases. The J segment lost 4 bases and the V segment lost 0 bases, leaving 4 bases of the junction unmatched. The V gene's germline CDR1 is GTSNPN and CDR2 SVGIG (reference sequence). The CDR3 loop spans 15 amino acids.

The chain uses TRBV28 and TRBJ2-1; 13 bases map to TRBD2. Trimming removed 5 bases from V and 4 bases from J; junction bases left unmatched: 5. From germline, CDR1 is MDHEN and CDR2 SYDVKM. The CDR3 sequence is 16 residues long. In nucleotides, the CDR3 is TGTGCCAGCAGTCCCCAACTAGCGGGGGGGTACAATGAGCAGTTCTTC. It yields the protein CASSPQLAGGYNEQFF.

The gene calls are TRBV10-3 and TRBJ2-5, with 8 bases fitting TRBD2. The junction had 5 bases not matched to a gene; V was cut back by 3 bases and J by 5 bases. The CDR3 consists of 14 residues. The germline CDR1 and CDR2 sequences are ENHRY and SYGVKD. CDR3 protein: CAISERGGRETQYF. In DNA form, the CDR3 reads TGTGCCATCAGTGAACGGGGGGGCCGGGAGACCCAGTACTTC.

In DNA, the CDR3 is TGTGCCAGCAGCGTACCTTCGCAGGGCCCTCCGTATTTT. It yields the protein CASSVPSQGPPYF. The J gene is TRBJ2-3, the V gene TRBV9, with D possibly matching TRBD1 (5 bases). CDR1 is SGDLS, CDR2 YYNGEE, per germline. Trimming took off 1 base at V and 14 bases at J, with 17 bases between the two ends. There are 13 residues in the CDR3.

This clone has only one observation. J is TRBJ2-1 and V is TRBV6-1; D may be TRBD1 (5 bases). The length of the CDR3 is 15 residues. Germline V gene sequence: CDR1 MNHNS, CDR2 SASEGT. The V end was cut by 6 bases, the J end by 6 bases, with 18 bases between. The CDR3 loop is CASRISGFPGNEQFF. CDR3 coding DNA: TGTGCCAGCAGGATATCAGGGTTTCCGGGCAATGAGCAGTTCTTC.

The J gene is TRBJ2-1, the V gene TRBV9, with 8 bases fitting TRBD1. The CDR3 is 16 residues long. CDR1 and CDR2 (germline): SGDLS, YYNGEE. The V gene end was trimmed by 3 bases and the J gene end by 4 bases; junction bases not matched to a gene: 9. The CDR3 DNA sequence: TGTGCCAGCAGCGGCTACGACAGGGGTACTTACAATGAGCAGTTCTTC. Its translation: CASSGYDRGTYNEQFF.

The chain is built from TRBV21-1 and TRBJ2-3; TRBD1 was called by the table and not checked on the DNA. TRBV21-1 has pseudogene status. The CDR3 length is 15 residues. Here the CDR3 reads CASGRTGGNTDTQYF. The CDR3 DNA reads TGTGCCAGCGGTAGGACAGGGGGCAACACAGATACGCAGTATTTT.

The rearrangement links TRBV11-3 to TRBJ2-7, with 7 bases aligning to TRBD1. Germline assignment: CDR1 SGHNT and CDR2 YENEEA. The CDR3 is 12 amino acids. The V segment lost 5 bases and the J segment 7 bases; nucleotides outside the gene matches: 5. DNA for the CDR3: TGTGCCAGCAGCAAGGGGGCTAGTGAGCAGTACTTC. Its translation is CASSKGASEQYF.

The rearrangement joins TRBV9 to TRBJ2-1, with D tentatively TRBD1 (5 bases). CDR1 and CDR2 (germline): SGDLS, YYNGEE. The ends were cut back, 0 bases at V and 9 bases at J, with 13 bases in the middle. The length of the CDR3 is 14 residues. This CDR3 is CASSVDENRGEQFF. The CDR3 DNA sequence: TGTGCCAGCAGCGTAGATGAAAATAGGGGTGAGCAGTTCTTC. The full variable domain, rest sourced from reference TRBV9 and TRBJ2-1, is DSGVTQTPKHLITATGQRVTLRCSPRSGDLSVYWYQQSLDQGLQFLIQYYNGEERAKGNILERFSAQQFPDLHSELNLSSLELGDSALYFCASSVDENRGEQFFGPGTRLTVL.

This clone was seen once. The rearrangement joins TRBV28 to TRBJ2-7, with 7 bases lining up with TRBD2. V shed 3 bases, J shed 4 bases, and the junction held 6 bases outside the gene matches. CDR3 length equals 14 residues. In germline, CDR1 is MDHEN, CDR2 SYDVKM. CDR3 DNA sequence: TGTGCCAGCAGTTTGGGCGGGAGACTTTACGAGCAGTACTTC. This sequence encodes CASSLGGRLYEQYF.

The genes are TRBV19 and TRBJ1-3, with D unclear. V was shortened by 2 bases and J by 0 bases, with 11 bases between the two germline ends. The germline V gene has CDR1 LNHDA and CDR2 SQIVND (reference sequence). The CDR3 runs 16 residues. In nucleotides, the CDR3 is TGTGCCAGTAGTATACGCGGCAAACTCTCTGGAAACACCATATATTTT. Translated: CASSIRGKLSGNTIYF.

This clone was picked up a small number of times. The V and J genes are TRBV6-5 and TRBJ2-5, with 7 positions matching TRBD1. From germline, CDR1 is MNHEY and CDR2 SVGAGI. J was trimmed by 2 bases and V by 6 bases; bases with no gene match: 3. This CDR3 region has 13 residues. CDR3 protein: CASRPGQQETQYF. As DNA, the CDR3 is TGTGCCAGCAGACCGGGACAGCAAGAGACCCAGTACTTC.

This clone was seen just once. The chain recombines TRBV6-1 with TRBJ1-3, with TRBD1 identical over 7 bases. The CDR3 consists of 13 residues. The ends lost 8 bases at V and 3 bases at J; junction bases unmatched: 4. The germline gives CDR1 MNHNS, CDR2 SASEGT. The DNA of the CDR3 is TGTGCCAGCCCCGACAGGGTTGGAAACACCATATATTTT. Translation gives CASPDRVGNTIYF.

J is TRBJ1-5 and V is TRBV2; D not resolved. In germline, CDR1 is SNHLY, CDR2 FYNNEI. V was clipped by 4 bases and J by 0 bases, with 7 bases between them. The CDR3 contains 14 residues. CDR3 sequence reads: CASSVTVSNQPQHF. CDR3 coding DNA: TGTGCCAGCAGTGTCACAGTTAGCAATCAGCCCCAGCATTTT.

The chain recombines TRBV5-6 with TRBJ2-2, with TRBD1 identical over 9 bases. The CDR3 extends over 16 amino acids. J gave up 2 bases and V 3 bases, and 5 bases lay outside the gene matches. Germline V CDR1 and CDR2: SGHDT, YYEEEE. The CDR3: CASSSTGGSNTGELFF. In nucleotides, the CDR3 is TGTGCCAGCAGCTCCACAGGGGGCTCTAACACCGGGGAGCTGTTTTTT. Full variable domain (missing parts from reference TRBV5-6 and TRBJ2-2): DAGVTQSPTHLIKTRGQQVTLRCSPKSGHDTVSWYQQALGQGPQFIFQYYEEEERQRGNFPDRFSGHQFPNYSSELNVNALLLGDSALYLCASSSTGGSNTGELFFGEGSRLTVL.

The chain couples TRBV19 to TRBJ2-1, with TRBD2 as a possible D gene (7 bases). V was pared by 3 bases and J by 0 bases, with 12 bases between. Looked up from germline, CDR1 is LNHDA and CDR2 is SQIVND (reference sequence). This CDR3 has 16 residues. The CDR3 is CASSIRGAGSYNEQFF. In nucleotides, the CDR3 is TGTGCCAGTAGTATCCGGGGGGCGGGCTCCTACAATGAGCAGTTCTTC.

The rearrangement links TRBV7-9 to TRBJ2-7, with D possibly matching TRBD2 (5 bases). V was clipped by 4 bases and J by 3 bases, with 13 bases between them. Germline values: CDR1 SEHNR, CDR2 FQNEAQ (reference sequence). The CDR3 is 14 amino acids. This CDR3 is CASSSSEGFYEQYF. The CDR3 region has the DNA TGTGCCAGCAGCTCCTCCGAGGGATTCTACGAGCAGTACTTC.

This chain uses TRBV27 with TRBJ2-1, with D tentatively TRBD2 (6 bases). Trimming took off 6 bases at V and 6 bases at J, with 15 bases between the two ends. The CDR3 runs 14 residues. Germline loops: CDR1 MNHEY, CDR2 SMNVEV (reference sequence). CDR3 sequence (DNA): TGTGCCAGCAGGGCGGGACTCTTACCCAATGAGCAGTTCTTC. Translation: CASRAGLLPNEQFF.

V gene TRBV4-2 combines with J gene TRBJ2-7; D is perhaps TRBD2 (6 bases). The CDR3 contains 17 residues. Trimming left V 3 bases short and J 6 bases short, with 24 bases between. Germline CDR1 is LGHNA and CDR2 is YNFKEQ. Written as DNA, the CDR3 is TGTGCCAGCAGCCACACTTGGGTAGTGCGCGTGGGGGGCGAGCAGTACTTC. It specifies CASSHTWVVRVGGEQYF.

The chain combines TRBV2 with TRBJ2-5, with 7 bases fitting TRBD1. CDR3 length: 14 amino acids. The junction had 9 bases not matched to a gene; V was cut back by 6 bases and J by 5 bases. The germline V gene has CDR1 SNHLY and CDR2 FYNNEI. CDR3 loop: CASRGRGLRETQYF. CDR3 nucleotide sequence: TGTGCCAGCAGGGGAAGGGGGCTTAGGGAGACCCAGTACTTC.

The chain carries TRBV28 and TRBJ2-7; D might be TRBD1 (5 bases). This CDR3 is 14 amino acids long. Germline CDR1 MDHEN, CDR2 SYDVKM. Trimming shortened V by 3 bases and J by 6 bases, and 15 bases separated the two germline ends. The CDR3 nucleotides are TGTGCCAGCAGTTTGGTCCCCAGGGTCAGCGAGCAGTACTTC. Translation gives CASSLVPRVSEQYF.

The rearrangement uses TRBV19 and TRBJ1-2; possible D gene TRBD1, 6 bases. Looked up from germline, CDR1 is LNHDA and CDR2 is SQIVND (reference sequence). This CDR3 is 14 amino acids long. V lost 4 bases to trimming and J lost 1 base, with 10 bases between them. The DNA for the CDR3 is TGTGCCAGTAGTAGAAGGACAGATAACTATGGCTACACCTTC. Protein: CASSRRTDNYGYTF.

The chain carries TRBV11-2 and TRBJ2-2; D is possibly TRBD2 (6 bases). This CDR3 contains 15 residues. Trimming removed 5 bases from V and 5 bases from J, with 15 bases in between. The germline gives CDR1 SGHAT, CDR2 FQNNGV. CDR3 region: CASSRGLFLTGELFF. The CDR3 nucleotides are TGTGCCAGCAGCCGGGGACTGTTCCTAACCGGGGAGCTGTTTTTT.

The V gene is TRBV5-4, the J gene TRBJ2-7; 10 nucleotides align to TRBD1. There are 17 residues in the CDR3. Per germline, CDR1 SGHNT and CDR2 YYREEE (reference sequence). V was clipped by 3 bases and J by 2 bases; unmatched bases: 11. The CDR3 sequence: CASSSDRDRGLAYEQYF. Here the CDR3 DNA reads TGTGCCAGCAGCTCAGACCGGGACAGGGGTCTTGCCTACGAGCAGTACTTC.

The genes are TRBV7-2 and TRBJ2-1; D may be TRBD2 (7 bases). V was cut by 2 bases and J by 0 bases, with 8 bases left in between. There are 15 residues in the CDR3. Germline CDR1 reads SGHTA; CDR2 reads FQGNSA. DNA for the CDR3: TGTGCCAGCAGCTTAAGGGGGGGCTCCTACAATGAGCAGTTCTTC. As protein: CASSLRGGSYNEQFF.

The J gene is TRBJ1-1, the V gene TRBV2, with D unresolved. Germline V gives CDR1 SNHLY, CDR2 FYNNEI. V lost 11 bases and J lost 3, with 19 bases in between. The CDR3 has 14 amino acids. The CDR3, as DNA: TGTGCCGGAAAGCTTGGCACTCTAGACACTGAAGCTTTCTTT. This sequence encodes CAGKLGTLDTEAFF.

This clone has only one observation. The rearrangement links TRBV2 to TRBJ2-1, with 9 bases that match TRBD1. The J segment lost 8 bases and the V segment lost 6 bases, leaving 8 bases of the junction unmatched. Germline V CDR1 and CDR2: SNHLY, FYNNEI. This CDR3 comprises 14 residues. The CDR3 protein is CASRSGTGYDEQFF. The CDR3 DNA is TGTGCCAGCAGGTCCGGGACAGGGTACGATGAGCAGTTCTTC.

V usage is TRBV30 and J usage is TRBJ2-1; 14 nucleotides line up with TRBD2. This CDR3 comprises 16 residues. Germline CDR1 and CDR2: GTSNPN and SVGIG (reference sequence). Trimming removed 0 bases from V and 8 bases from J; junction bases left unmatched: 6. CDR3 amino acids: CAWSVYRTSGRHEQFF. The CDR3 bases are TGTGCCTGGAGTGTATATAGGACTAGCGGGAGGCATGAGCAGTTCTTC.